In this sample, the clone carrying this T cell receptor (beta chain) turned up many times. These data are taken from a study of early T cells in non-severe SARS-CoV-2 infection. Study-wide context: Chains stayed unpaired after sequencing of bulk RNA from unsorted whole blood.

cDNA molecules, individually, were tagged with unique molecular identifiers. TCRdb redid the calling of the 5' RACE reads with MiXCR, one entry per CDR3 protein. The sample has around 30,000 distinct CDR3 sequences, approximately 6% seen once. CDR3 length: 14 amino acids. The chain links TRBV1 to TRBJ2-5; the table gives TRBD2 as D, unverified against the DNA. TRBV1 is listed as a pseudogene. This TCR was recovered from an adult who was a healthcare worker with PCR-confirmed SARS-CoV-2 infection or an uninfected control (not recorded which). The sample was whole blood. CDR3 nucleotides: TGCACCAGGGGACTAGCCGTAATCCAAGAGACCCAGTACTTC. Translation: CTRGLAVIQETQYF.